This entry concerns a single TCR beta chain. Its antigen is unknown. This record comes from a study of Ad26.COV2.S vaccination and SARS-CoV-2 variants. Assay used: immunoSEQ multiplex PCR; TCRdb lists only in-frame clones, some missing. This table has about 390,000 clones, approximately 91% appearing once. The CDR3 loop spans 14 amino acids. Germline V gives CDR1 KGHSH, CDR2 LQKENI. The V gene end was trimmed by 6 bases and the J gene end by 5 bases; junction bases not matched to a gene: 9. Overall study results and limits: Researchers cautioned that TCR breadth and depth analyses may have underestimated total T cell responses. Vaccine recipients posted higher spike-specific TCR breadth than their placebo counterparts.

Treatment of the sample: some 20 received Ad26.COV2.S at low or high dose, single or two shots; about 5 received placebo; per-sample allocation not given. Collection of samples fell on day 63 after the first vaccine or placebo injection. This Boston cohort included adults aged 18-55 years. J is TRBJ2-7 and V is TRBV18, with TRBD2 matching over 8 bases. Sequences were derived from peripheral blood, sampled in a trial of Ad26.COV2.S vaccine versus placebo. This sequence originates from a person between 18 and 65 years old who received the Ad26.COV2.S COVID-19 vaccine or a placebo. The CDR3 region is CASSTRGLEDEQYF. CDR3 DNA sequence: TGTGCCAGCTCCACAAGGGGACTAGAGGACGAGCAGTACTTC. Complete variable domain (other parts from reference TRBV18 and TRBJ2-7): NAGVMQNPRHLVRRRGQEARLRCSPMKGHSHVYWYRQLPEEGLKFMVYLQKENIIDESGMPKERFSAEFPKEGPSILRIQQVVRGDSAAYFCASSTRGLEDEQYFGPGTRLTVT.